This TCR beta chain was captured in a study of shared clonotypes between healthy human individuals. The CDR3 loop spans 18 amino acids. With 6 bases removed from V and 6 bases from J, the gap between germline ends came to 27 bases. Germline V gives CDR1 MDHEN, CDR2 SYDVKM. This clone was seen a single time. This table comes from immunoSEQ multiplex PCR, and its TCRdb copy is limited to in-frame clones, with some not included. The data contain about 1 million clones, around 75% of them seen just once; the ten biggest clones take up over 1.3%. The donors, all of them Caucasian adults, lived in Nashville, Tennessee.

This sequence was found in a man aged 18 to 29 in good health. The V and J genes are TRBV28 and TRBJ1-5; perhaps TRBD1 as D (5 bases). The sequenced material came from memory CD4+ T cells sorted from blood. Sample subset: CD45RA-negative fraction. The CDR3 loop reads CASRLRSLRDIGGQPQHF. In nucleotides, the CDR3 is TGTGCCAGCAGGTTACGGTCATTAAGGGATATTGGGGGTCAGCCCCAGCATTTT.